A selection of T cell receptor beta chains follows, all from one sample in a study of shared clonotypes between healthy human individuals. Clones were sequenced by immunoSEQ multiplex PCR, and TCRdb holds only the in-frame ones, with some missing. This table holds 2 million to 2.5 million clones, just over 90% found once. The sequenced material came from naive CD4+ T cells from PBMCs. The receptors shown here come from a man younger than 35 in good health. Some clones in this sample may be carry-over from other donors' samples. The CDR3 runs from the conserved cysteine through the conserved F or W. The D gene is left open where the match is weak. Clone size is stated in some rows and not others, as once, few, many or a class when expanded.

J: TRBJ2-7
D: TRBD2
size: -
V: TRBV5-1
DNA: TGCGCCAGCAGCTTGGCCCAACTAGCGGGAGACGAGCAGTACTTC
CDR3: CASSLAQLAGDEQYF

J: TRBJ1-2
D: -
size: -
V: TRBV5-4
DNA: TGTGCCAGCAGGGATCGTCAGGGGAACTATGGCTACACCTTC
CDR3: CASRDRQGNYGYTF

J: TRBJ2-2
D: TRBD1
size: -
V: TRBV28
DNA: TGTGCCAGCAGTTTCGACAGGGACACCGGGGAGCTGTTTTTT
CDR3: CASSFDRDTGELFF

J: TRBJ2-5
D: -
size: once
V: TRBV6-5
DNA: TGTGCCAGCAGTTACTCGGGGGCCGAGACCCAGTACTTC
CDR3: CASSYSGAETQYF

J: TRBJ1-5
D: TRBD1
size: -
V: TRBV5-1
DNA: TGCGCCAGCAGCCCTGGACAGGGGGATAATCAGCCCCAGCATTTT
CDR3: CASSPGQGDNQPQHF

J: TRBJ2-7
D: TRBD1
size: -
V: TRBV5-1
DNA: TGCGCCAGCAGGCCCGGGACAGTCTCCTACGAGCAGTACTTC
CDR3: CASRPGTVSYEQYF

J: TRBJ2-1
D: -
size: -
V: TRBV4-1
DNA: TGCGCCAGCAGCCAAGCAAACCGGGACTCCCTAAACAATGAGCAGTTCTTC
CDR3: CASSQANRDSLNNEQFF

J: TRBJ2-7
D: -
size: -
V: TRBV5-1
DNA: TGCGCCAGCAGCTTGTCGGGCGGTTCCTACGAGCAGTACTTC
CDR3: CASSLSGGSYEQYF

J: TRBJ2-2
D: -
size: -
V: TRBV5-4
DNA: TGTGCCAGTTATAACGGCGGGGTAGCCGGGGAGCTGTTTTTT
CDR3: CASYNGGVAGELFF

J: TRBJ1-4
D: TRBD1
size: -
V: TRBV27
DNA: TGTGCCAGCGGGGACAGAGCTAATGAAAAACTGTTTTTT
CDR3: CASGDRANEKLFF

J: TRBJ2-7
D: TRBD2
size: -
V: TRBV28
DNA: TGTGCCAGCAAAGAGGGAGGGGCTCCCTACGAGCAGTACTTC
CDR3: CASKEGGAPYEQYF

J: TRBJ2-5
D: -
size: -
V: TRBV7-9
DNA: TGTGCCAGCAGCTTAGAGGGCAGGAGACGGGAGACCCAGTACTTC
CDR3: CASSLEGRRRETQYF

J: TRBJ1-5
D: -
size: -
V: TRBV7-2
DNA: TGTGCCAGCAGTCGAAACAACCGCAATCAGCCCCAGCATTTT
CDR3: CASSRNNRNQPQHF

J: TRBJ2-6
D: -
size: -
V: TRBV7-3
DNA: TGTGCCAGCACCATTAGCGGCACAGTCTCTGGGGCCAACGTCCTGACTTTC
CDR3: CASTISGTVSGANVLTF

J: TRBJ1-1
D: -
size: -
V: TRBV6-1
DNA: TGTGCCAGCAGTGGGAGCCGACGGATGAACACTGAAGCTTTCTTT
CDR3: CASSGSRRMNTEAFF

J: TRBJ2-3
D: -
size: once
V: TRBV4-3
DNA: TGCGCCAGCAGCCAAGCGGCAGGGTGGGCAGATACGCAGTATTTT
CDR3: CASSQAAGWADTQYF

J: TRBJ2-7
D: TRBD2
size: -
V: TRBV30
DNA: TGTGCCGGGACTAACAGGCCCATACCCGATTCCTACGAGCAGTACTTC
CDR3: CAGTNRPIPDSYEQYF

J: TRBJ2-5
D: TRBD1
size: -
V: TRBV5-1
DNA: TGCGCCAGCAGGACGACAGGGGCTACAGAGACCCAGTACTTC
CDR3: CASRTTGATETQYF

J: TRBJ2-1
D: -
size: -
V: TRBV7-9
DNA: TGTGCCAGCAGCTTAGGGGGTGATGGGGTTGAGCAGTTCTTC
CDR3: CASSLGGDGVEQFF

J: TRBJ2-7
D: TRBD1
size: -
V: TRBV5-6
DNA: TGTGCCAGCAGAAGGACGGGACAGGGGTTGGAGCAGTACTTC
CDR3: CASRRTGQGLEQYF

J: TRBJ2-1
D: TRBD2
size: -
V: TRBV28
DNA: TGTGCCAGCAGTTCTTCTAGCGGGAGGAGGCTTAATGAGCAGTTCTTC
CDR3: CASSSSSGRRLNEQFF

J: TRBJ2-7
D: -
size: -
V: TRBV20-1
DNA: TGCAGTGGGGACGGAATCTACGAGCAGTACTTC
CDR3: CSGDGIYEQYF

J: TRBJ1-5
D: -
size: -
V: TRBV6-1
DNA: TGTGCCAGCAGTGAATCGGCCCCATCCCTTAGCAATCAGCCCCAGCATTTT
CDR3: CASSESAPSLSNQPQHF

J: TRBJ2-6
D: TRBD1
size: -
V: TRBV27
DNA: TGTGCCAGCAGTCGTACCGGGACAGGGTTGTCTGGGGCCAACGTCCTGACTTTC
CDR3: CASSRTGTGLSGANVLTF

J: TRBJ2-2
D: -
size: -
V: TRBV30
DNA: TGTGCCTGGAGTGTTCCCGGGGAGCTGTTTTTT
CDR3: CAWSVPGELFF

J: TRBJ2-6
D: TRBD1
size: -
V: TRBV5-1
DNA: TGCGCCAGCAGCCCAGGGACAGCGGGGGCCAACGTCCTGACTTTC
CDR3: CASSPGTAGANVLTF

J: TRBJ2-7
D: TRBD1
size: -
V: TRBV5-1
DNA: TGCGCCAGCAGCTTGGCGGGGACAGGGGGCTACGAGCAGTACTTC
CDR3: CASSLAGTGGYEQYF

J: TRBJ1-5
D: TRBD1
size: -
V: TRBV10-1
DNA: TGCGCCAGCAGCAGGACAGGGGCACAGCCCCAGCATTTT
CDR3: CASSRTGAQPQHF

J: TRBJ2-1
D: -
size: -
V: TRBV7-2
DNA: TGTGCCAGCAGCTTAGGCGGTCTTTCCTACAATGAGCAGTTCTTC
CDR3: CASSLGGLSYNEQFF

J: TRBJ2-2
D: -
size: once
V: TRBV5-4
DNA: TGTGCCAGCAGCTCCATCGGACGTTCCGGGGAGCTGTTTTTT
CDR3: CASSSIGRSGELFF

J: TRBJ1-3
D: -
size: -
V: TRBV7-2
DNA: TGTGCCAGCAGCTTAGTTCGCTCCACCTACTCTGGAAACACCATATATTTT
CDR3: CASSLVRSTYSGNTIYF

J: TRBJ2-6
D: -
size: -
V: TRBV2
DNA: TGTGCCAGCAGTGACCGCTCTGGGGCCAACGTCCTGACTTTC
CDR3: CASSDRSGANVLTF

J: TRBJ2-5
D: TRBD1
size: -
V: TRBV10-3
DNA: TGTGCCACAAGCGTAGGGGGCGCAGGAGAGACCCAGTACTTC
CDR3: CATSVGGAGETQYF

J: TRBJ2-3
D: -
size: -
V: TRBV14
DNA: TGTGCCAGCAGCCAAGAGGCAGGGTACAATACGCAGTATTTT
CDR3: CASSQEAGYNTQYF

J: TRBJ2-2
D: -
size: -
V: TRBV5-1
DNA: TGCGCCAGCTCTAGGGACGGGGAGCTGTTTTTT
CDR3: CASSRDGELFF

J: TRBJ2-4
D: TRBD1
size: -
V: TRBV19
DNA: TGTGCCAGTAGTATAGATCTATTGTACGACAGGGGGAGAGGAAACATTCAGTACTTC
CDR3: CASSIDLLYDRGRGNIQYF

J: TRBJ1-5
D: -
size: -
V: TRBV6-1
DNA: TGTGCCAGCAGCGTCGAGGGGAATCAGCCCCAGCATTTT
CDR3: CASSVEGNQPQHF

J: TRBJ2-7
D: TRBD2
size: -
V: TRBV28
DNA: TGTGCCAGCAGGTGGACTAGCGGGGCGGGCTACGAGCAGTACTTC
CDR3: CASRWTSGAGYEQYF

J: TRBJ2-1
D: TRBD2
size: -
V: TRBV5-1
DNA: TGCGCCAGCAGCTTGAATAAAGCGGGAGCGGCCAATGAGCAGTTCTTC
CDR3: CASSLNKAGAANEQFF

J: TRBJ2-5
D: TRBD2
size: -
V: TRBV9
DNA: TGTGCCAGCAGCGTAGGAGCTAGCGGGAGGTCAAAAGAGACCCAGTACTTC
CDR3: CASSVGASGRSKETQYF

J: TRBJ1-1
D: -
size: once
V: TRBV4-3
DNA: TGCGCCAGCAGCCAATACGGGCGCACTGAAGCTTTCTTT
CDR3: CASSQYGRTEAFF

J: TRBJ1-6
D: TRBD1
size: -
V: TRBV28
DNA: TGTGCCAGCAGCCTTACCAACACCGGGACAGTTAATTCACCCCTCCACTTT
CDR3: CASSLTNTGTVNSPLHF

J: TRBJ2-1
D: -
size: once
V: TRBV14
DNA: TGTGCCAGCAGCCAGGCCAGTGAGCAGTTCTTC
CDR3: CASSQASEQFF

J: TRBJ2-3
D: TRBD2
size: -
V: TRBV5-1
DNA: TGCGCCAGCAGCTTTAGCGCTACTGCGGGAGGTCCGACAGATACGCAGTATTTT
CDR3: CASSFSATAGGPTDTQYF

J: TRBJ2-3
D: -
size: -
V: TRBV5-6
DNA: TGTGCCAGCAGGATGACAGAAACAAGCACAGATACGCAGTATTTT
CDR3: CASRMTETSTDTQYF

J: TRBJ1-2
D: TRBD1
size: few
V: TRBV11-2
DNA: TGTGCCAGCAGCGATAACAGGGGTGTATATGGCTACACCTTC
CDR3: CASSDNRGVYGYTF

J: TRBJ2-1
D: TRBD2
size: once
V: TRBV9
DNA: TGTGCCAGCAGCCTGTGGACTAGCGGGAGTGGGAATGAGCAGTTCTTC
CDR3: CASSLWTSGSGNEQFF

J: TRBJ2-1
D: TRBD2
size: -
V: TRBV7-6
DNA: TGTGCCAGCAGCTTCACTAGCGGGCAATACAATGAGCAGTTCTTC
CDR3: CASSFTSGQYNEQFF

J: TRBJ2-7
D: -
size: -
V: TRBV18
DNA: TGTGCCAGCTCACCACCCGGGGTCTACGAGCAGTACTTC
CDR3: CASSPPGVYEQYF

J: TRBJ1-4
D: -
size: -
V: TRBV28
DNA: TGTGCCAGCAGTTTGGGGAGCCATGAAAAACTGTTTTTT
CDR3: CASSLGSHEKLFF

J: TRBJ2-5
D: -
size: -
V: TRBV2
DNA: TGTGCCAGCAGTGCCGCTTGGGGGGGCCAGACCCAGTACTTC
CDR3: CASSAAWGGQTQYF